Sequencing of this TCR beta chain was carried out in a study of radiation and T cells in renal cell carcinoma. Study context: Nephrectomy followed 15 Gy stereotactic body radiation by 4 weeks.

The CDR3 runs to 14 residues. The trim removed 3 bases at V and 7 bases at J, leaving 2 bases unmatched. Germline V lookup: CDR1 SGHRS, CDR2 YFSETQ. Time point described: baseline pretreatment blood. As for treatment: 15 Gy SBRT to primary tumor, nephrectomy 4 weeks later. Serial blood draws occurred at baseline and 2 and 4 weeks post-SBRT. TCRdb's table, derived via immunoSEQ multiplex PCR, lists solely in-frame clones and lacks some. Here the sample spans 45,000 to 65,000 clones, around 72% being singletons. This chain joins TRBV5-1 and TRBJ2-1; 12 bases align to TRBD2. The starting material was blood, obtained from a patient whose treatment included radiotherapy and nephrectomy. This sequence was found in a man aged 60 to 69 with renal cell carcinoma. In DNA form, the CDR3 reads TGCGCCAGCAGCTGGACTAGCGGGAATAATGAGCAGTTCTTC. This sequence encodes CASSWTSGNNEQFF.